These 14 T cell receptor beta chains came from one sample sequenced in a study of CD8+ T cells in alopecia areata. Extracted from the samples, RNA was reverse transcribed into cDNA to serve as the sequencing template. Method: immunoSEQ multiplex PCR; TCRdb's copy keeps in-frame clones and lacks some. The sample lists fewer than 250,000 clones; under 70% were seen once. Treatment reported: oral pan-JAK inhibitor, 5-10 mg twice daily. Material: CD4+ T cells sorted from blood, obtained at week 4, from a patient treated with tofacitinib. These TCRs come from a human donor with alopecia areata.

The chain is built from TRBV5-1 and TRBJ2-7; D unclear. Germline lookup yields CDR1 SGHRS and CDR2 YFSETQ. The CDR3 is made up of 11 amino acids. Trimming took 0 bases from V and 7 from J, leaving 5 bases between them. The CDR3 nucleotides are TGCGCCAGCAGCTTGGCTCAAGAGCAGTACTTC. Translating it yields CASSLAQEQYF.

The V gene is TRBV30, the J gene TRBJ2-5, with 10 bases that match TRBD2. The CDR3 runs 14 residues. Germline CDR1 and CDR2: GTSNPN and SVGIG (reference sequence). Germline trimming cut 0 bases from V and 5 bases from J; bases unmatched to any gene: 3. CDR3 coding DNA: TGTGCCTGGAGTGTGGGTAGCGGGGGGGAGACCCAGTACTTC. It translates to CAWSVGSGGETQYF.

The chain links TRBV7-9 to TRBJ1-2, with TRBD1 identical over 7 bases. J gave up 8 bases and V 7 bases, and 10 bases lay outside the gene matches. CDR3 length: 13 residues. The germline V gene encodes CDR1 SEHNR and CDR2 FQNEAQ (reference sequence). The CDR3 is CASTIRQGRGYTF. DNA for the CDR3: TGTGCCAGCACCATCCGACAGGGTCGGGGCTACACCTTC.

The chain links TRBV30 to TRBJ2-2; 7 positions agree with TRBD1. Looked up from germline, CDR1 is GTSNPN and CDR2 is SVGIG (reference sequence). V lost 7 bases, J lost 8 bases, and 4 bases stayed unmatched. CDR3 length: 11 residues. This chain's CDR3 is CASQGLGELFF. CDR3 bases: TGTGCCTCACAGGGGCTAGGGGAGCTGTTTTTT.

The CDR3 region is CASSRDSQPRYF. DNA of the CDR3: TGTGCCAGCAGCCGGGACAGCCAGCCGAGGTACTTC. The J gene is TRBJ2-7, the V gene TRBV7-9, with 7 nucleotides matching TRBD1. CDR1 is SEHNR, CDR2 FQNEAQ, per germline (reference sequence). The V gene end was trimmed by 5 bases and the J gene end by 12 bases; junction bases not matched to a gene: 10. The CDR3 length is 12 residues.

The chain uses TRBV4-3 and TRBJ1-5; D is ambiguous. Trimming took 0 bases from V and 1 from J, leaving 4 bases between them. The CDR3 extends over 14 amino acids. Germline assignment: CDR1 LGHNA and CDR2 YSLEER. DNA of the CDR3: TGCGCCAGCAGCCAAGACCTCAGCAATCAGCCCCAGCATTTT. This codes for CASSQDLSNQPQHF.

This clone turned up a few times. The chain couples TRBV10-3 to TRBJ2-3, with D perhaps matching TRBD2 (5 bases). V was clipped by 4 bases and J by 0 bases, with 11 bases between them. The CDR3 runs to 15 residues. Germline V CDR1 and CDR2: ENHRY, SYGVKD. The CDR3 is CAISGWTGSTDTQYF. The DNA of the CDR3 is TGTGCCATCAGTGGCTGGACGGGGAGCACAGATACGCAGTATTTT.

This sequence joins TRBV19 and TRBJ2-3, with 8 bases aligning to TRBD1. The CDR3 is 19 residues long. Germline V gene lookup returns CDR1 LNHDA and CDR2 SQIVND (reference sequence). J lost 1 base, V lost 6 bases, and 18 bases had no gene match. The CDR3 reads CASRTDRGLLPGGTDTQYF. Here the CDR3 DNA reads TGTGCCAGTAGAACAGACAGGGGCCTCCTACCTGGGGGCACAGATACGCAGTATTTT. Based on the CDR3 plus reference TRBV19 and TRBJ2-3, the full variable domain is DGGITQSPKYLFRKEGQNVTLSCEQNLNHDAMYWYRQDPGQGLRLIYYSQIVNDFQKGDIAEGYSVSREKKESFPLTVTSAQKNPTAFYLCASRTDRGLLPGGTDTQYFGPGTRLTVL.

This clone has just one count. CDR3 sequence (DNA): TGTGCCAGCAGGGAGCGGGGAGCGGAGACCCAGTACTTC. It is translated as CASRERGAETQYF. J is TRBJ2-5 and V is TRBV2, with 7 bases aligning to TRBD2. The CDR3 runs 13 residues. Germline V gene sequence: CDR1 SNHLY, CDR2 FYNNEI. The J segment lost 5 bases and the V segment lost 6 bases, leaving 6 bases of the junction unmatched.

This clone showed up just once. The chain recombines TRBV4-3 with TRBJ2-7; D is perhaps TRBD2 (6 bases). The germline V gene encodes CDR1 LGHNA and CDR2 YSLEER. The CDR3 contains 12 residues. V lost 8 bases to trimming and J lost 3 bases, with 11 bases between them. CDR3 coding DNA: TGCGCCAGCCCCCGGGAGTACTACGAGCAGTACTTC. Protein: CASPREYYEQYF.

V and J are TRBV6-1 and TRBJ1-2, with D perhaps matching TRBD1 (5 bases). The CDR3 consists of 16 residues. V dropped 0 bases and J dropped 4 bases, with 15 bases sitting between them. The germline V gene encodes CDR1 MNHNS and CDR2 SASEGT. CDR3 nucleotides: TGTGCCAGCAGTGAAGCTATGGGACCCCGGGGCTATGGCTACACCTTC. This translates into CASSEAMGPRGYGYTF.

This chain uses TRBV29-1 with TRBJ2-7, with 8 bases identical to TRBD2. The CDR3 length is 13 residues. The ends lost 7 bases at V and 3 bases at J; junction bases unmatched: 8. Germline-derived CDR1 and CDR2 are SQVTM and ANQGSEA. The CDR3 DNA is TGCAGCGGGGGGACTAGGGTAAACTACGAGCAGTACTTC. This translates into CSGGTRVNYEQYF.

This clone was recorded a few times. The rearrangement uses TRBV4-1 and TRBJ1-2, with D hard to call. Germline assignment: CDR1 MGHRA and CDR2 YSYEKL. Trimming stripped 0 bases from V and 4 bases from J, with 12 bases between. The CDR3 is 15 residues long. Here the CDR3 reads CASSQEELVRYGYTF. CDR3 nucleotides: TGCGCCAGCAGCCAAGAAGAATTGGTCCGCTATGGCTACACCTTC.

The CDR3 sequence is CAWSAGRNTQYF. CDR3 DNA: TGTGCCTGGAGTGCGGGTCGAAATACGCAGTATTTT. The chain links TRBV30 to TRBJ2-3; D gene uncertain. The germline V gene has CDR1 GTSNPN and CDR2 SVGIG (reference sequence). The CDR3 totals 12 residues. V was clipped by 1 base and J by 7 bases, with 9 bases between them. The full variable domain, rest sourced from reference TRBV30 and TRBJ2-3, is SQTIHQWPATLVQPVGSPLSLECTVEGTSNPNLYWYRQAAGRGLQLLFYSVGIGQISSEVPQNLSASRPQDRQFILSSKKLLLSDSGFYLCAWSAGRNTQYFGPGTRLTVL.